These 10 T cell receptor beta chains originate from one sample sequenced in a study of CD8+ T cells in alopecia areata. Following RNA extraction, reverse transcription yielded cDNA that acted as the sequencing template. TCRdb keeps only in-frame clones here, not all; method: immunoSEQ multiplex PCR. The data show about 74,000 clones, with 29% seen just once and 14% to 15% held by the top ten. Treatment described: oral pan-JAK inhibitor, 5-10 mg twice daily. Source: CD8+ T cells sorted from blood, taken at week 4, from a patient treated with tofacitinib. The receptors were sampled from a human donor with alopecia areata.

The CDR3 reads CASSLGMNYGYTF. CDR3 DNA sequence: TGTGCCAGCAGCTTAGGAATGAACTATGGCTACACCTTC. This sequence joins TRBV7-9 and TRBJ1-2; D is undetermined. From germline, CDR1 is SEHNR and CDR2 FQNEAQ (reference sequence). The ends were cut back, 1 base at V and 2 bases at J, with 5 bases in the middle. The CDR3 consists of 13 residues.

This clone was seen ten or more times. The chain joins TRBV7-2 to TRBJ2-1; 11 nucleotides line up with TRBD2. The CDR3 sequence is 15 residues long. J lost 7 bases, V lost 3 bases, and 5 bases had no gene match. Germline-derived CDR1 and CDR2 are SGHTA and FQGNSA. CDR3 loop: CASSFSGRDRNEQFF. The CDR3 nucleotides are TGTGCCAGCAGCTTTAGCGGGAGGGATAGAAATGAGCAGTTCTTC.

This clone was detected only a few times. The rearrangement uses TRBV29-1 and TRBJ2-7; the D is unclear. Germline V gene sequence: CDR1 SQVTM, CDR2 ANQGSEA. The CDR3 contains 12 residues. The germline V and J ends were trimmed by 4 bases and 3 bases, with 10 bases remaining between them. Here the CDR3 DNA reads TGCAGCGTTGGTAGTACCTTCTACGAGCAGTACTTC. It translates to CSVGSTFYEQYF.

The chain links TRBV29-1 to TRBJ1-4; TRBD1 agrees at 10 bases. V was pared by 7 bases and J by 6 bases, with 5 bases of the junction left unmatched. Germline V gives CDR1 SQVTM, CDR2 ANQGSEA. CDR3 length: 13 amino acids. This CDR3 reads CSAGTGADEKLFF. The CDR3 DNA reads as TGCAGCGCAGGGACAGGGGCGGATGAAAAACTGTTTTTT.

This clone occurred a few times. The V and J genes are TRBV29-1 and TRBJ2-7, with D unresolved. This CDR3 has 13 residues. With 7 bases removed from V and 6 bases from J, the gap between germline ends came to 19 bases. The V gene's germline CDR1 is SQVTM and CDR2 ANQGSEA. The CDR3 sequence: CSALSPLGSEQYF. CDR3 coding DNA: TGCAGCGCCCTCTCCCCTCTAGGATCCGAGCAGTACTTC.

This clone appeared a few times. The chain combines TRBV29-1 with TRBJ2-7; weak D call: TRBD2 (6 bases). The CDR3 extends over 11 amino acids. Germline V gene data show CDR1 as SQVTM and CDR2 as ANQGSEA. Deletions cut 6 bases from V and 9 bases from J, with 15 bases between. CDR3 sequence reads: CSVPGGDGQYF. The CDR3 DNA follows: TGCAGCGTCCCCGGGGGAGATGGGCAGTACTTC.

This clone was found a few times. At the DNA level, this CDR3 is encoded by other sequences in the same sample as well. The genes are TRBV30 and TRBJ2-7; no definite D call. This CDR3 is 13 amino acids long. Germline V gives CDR1 GTSNPN, CDR2 SVGIG (reference sequence). The V end was cut by 1 base, the J end by 0 bases, with 7 bases between. CDR3 region: CAWSEGGSYEQYF. DNA for the CDR3: TGTGCCTGGAGTGAGGGCGGCTCCTACGAGCAGTACTTC.

V gene TRBV2 combines with J gene TRBJ1-2, with 8 bases aligning to TRBD1. The CDR3 has 14 amino acids. Germline values: CDR1 SNHLY, CDR2 FYNNEI. The J segment lost 5 bases and the V segment lost 3 bases, leaving 5 bases of the junction unmatched. CDR3 in amino acids: CASSETGAVYGYTF. The CDR3 DNA sequence: TGTGCCAGCAGTGAGACAGGGGCCGTATATGGCTACACCTTC.

CDR3 DNA sequence: TGTGCCAGCAGCTTAGTAAGGCTGAGCTCCTACGAGCAGTACTTC. Translating it yields CASSLVRLSSYEQYF. This chain joins TRBV11-2 and TRBJ2-7; D is uncertain. V was shortened by 1 base and J by 0 bases, with 10 bases between the two germline ends. This CDR3 is built from 15 residues. Germline-derived CDR1 and CDR2 are SGHAT and FQNNGV. The variable domain in full, with the rest retrieved from reference TRBV11-2 and TRBJ2-7, is EAGVAQSPRYKIIEKRQSVAFWCNPISGHATLYWYQQILGQGPKLLIQFQNNGVVDDSQLPKDRFSAERLKGVDSTLKIQPAKLEDSAVYLCASSLVRLSSYEQYFGPGTRLTVT.

CDR3 DNA: TGTGCCAGCAGCGTGAGGGAGAACCAAGAGACCCAGTACTTC. Protein sequence: CASSVRENQETQYF. The chain is built from TRBV2 and TRBJ2-5, with D possibly being TRBD2 (5 bases). The CDR3 runs to 14 residues. Trimming left V 6 bases short and J 0 bases short, with 11 bases between. CDR1 is SNHLY and CDR2 is FYNNEI in the germline V gene.